One sample yielded the 8 T cell receptor beta chains listed below, sequenced in a study of post-analysis software for immune sequencing data. Their specific antigens are unknown. Unique molecular identifiers featured in each of the TCR beta cDNA libraries. TCRdb redid the calling of the PCR reads with MiXCR, one entry per CDR3 protein. The sample gives some 260,000 distinct CDR3 sequences, 36% of which show up once; under 5.5% is in the top ten. Overall study findings and caveats: Patients carried roughly five TRBV segments more frequently than controls did, and TRBV5-6, TRBV5-1 and TRBV20-1 were among them.

Sequenced sample: blood. These receptors came from a girl under 18 with multiple sclerosis.

This sequence joins TRBV7-9 and TRBJ1-6; D is undetermined. This CDR3 comprises 17 residues. Trimming shortened V by 0 bases and J by 0 bases, and 9 bases separated the two germline ends. The germline V gene encodes CDR1 SEHNR and CDR2 FQNEAQ (reference sequence). This CDR3 reads CASSLAAGSSYNSPLHF. The CDR3 nucleotides read TGTGCCAGCAGCTTAGCGGCGGGGAGCTCCTATAATTCACCCCTCCACTTT.

The chain couples TRBV12-3 or TRBV12-4 to TRBJ2-6, with unresolved D. V lost 3 bases and J lost 0, with 12 bases in between. CDR3 length equals 17 residues. The CDR3 here is CASSLEGSSSGANVLTF. The CDR3 region has the DNA TGTGCCAGCAGTTTGGAAGGAAGTAGCTCTGGGGCCAACGTCCTGACTTTC.

This clonotype was seen repeatedly, ten times or more. The chain has TRBV20-1 and TRBJ2-5; the D gene is possibly TRBD2 (6 bases). CDR3 length: 14 amino acids. Germline assignment: CDR1 DFQATT and CDR2 SNEGSKA (reference sequence). The germline V and J ends were trimmed by 0 bases and 0 bases, with 8 bases remaining between them. CDR3 DNA sequence: TGCAGTGCTAGAGATGGCGGGGACCAAGAGACCCAGTACTTC. This codes for CSARDGGDQETQYF.

The table lists this clonotype with a few counts. The chain recombines TRBV19 with TRBJ1-2; possible D gene TRBD1, 6 bases. With 5 bases removed from V and 7 bases from J, the gap between germline ends came to 20 bases. Germline-derived CDR1 and CDR2 are LNHDA and SQIVND (reference sequence). The length of the CDR3 is 15 residues. CDR3 DNA: TGTGCCAGTAGTCCCGATTACAGGGCAAAGGCTGGCTACACCTTC. Translating it yields CASSPDYRAKAGYTF.

Points on this clonotype: Germline and junction disagree at one end, which may indicate a read error. The chain couples TRBV20-1 to TRBJ2-6; tentatively, D is TRBD1 (5 bases). The CDR3 runs 17 residues. Germline V lookup: CDR1 DFQATT, CDR2 SNEGSKA (reference sequence). The CDR3 coding sequence is TGCAGCGCTAGTCGCAGGGCCGAGAGCTCTGGGGCCAACGTCCTGACTTTC. This translates into CSASRRAESSGANVLTF.

The chain is built from TRBV20-1 and TRBJ2-5, with 8 bases identical to TRBD1. The closer fit of TRBJ2-7 to the DNA end suggests the J call may be wrong. There are 13 residues in the CDR3. CDR1 and CDR2 from the germline V gene are DFQATT and SNEGSKA (reference sequence). CDR3 loop: CSATDRGPYEQYF. The CDR3 bases are TGCAGTGCTACAGACAGGGGACCCTACGAGCAGTACTTC.

The chain carries TRBV10-2 and TRBJ2-7, with 8 bases lining up with TRBD1. Germline V gives CDR1 WSHSY, CDR2 SAAADI. V was clipped by 3 bases and J by 1 base; unmatched bases: 11. The CDR3 is made up of 17 amino acids. CDR3 loop: CASSDPGTGIWSYEQYF. DNA for the CDR3: TGCGCCAGCAGTGACCCCGGGACAGGTATTTGGTCCTACGAGCAGTACTTC.

The V call is TRBV18, the J call TRBJ2-2; no reliable D call. Germline assignment: CDR1 KGHSH and CDR2 LQKENI. Trimming left V 0 bases short and J 5 bases short, with 10 bases between. The CDR3 sequence is 15 residues long. The DNA for the CDR3 is TGTGCCAGCTCACCACCCGTCCAATCTACCGGGGAGCTGTTTTTT. Its translation is CASSPPVQSTGELFF.